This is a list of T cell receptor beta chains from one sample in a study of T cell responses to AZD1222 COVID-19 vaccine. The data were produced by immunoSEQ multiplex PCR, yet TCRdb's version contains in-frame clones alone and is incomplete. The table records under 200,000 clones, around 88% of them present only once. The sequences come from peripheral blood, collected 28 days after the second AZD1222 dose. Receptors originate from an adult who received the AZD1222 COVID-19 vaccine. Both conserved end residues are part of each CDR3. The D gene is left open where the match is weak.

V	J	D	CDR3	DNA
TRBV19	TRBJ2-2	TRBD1	CAGGQGMNTGELFF	TGTGCCGGGGGACAGGGGATGAACACCGGGGAGCTGTTTTTT
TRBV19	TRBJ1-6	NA	CASSIDVSTHYNSPLHF	TGTGCCAGTAGTATAGATGTCTCTACACACTATAATTCACCCCTCCACTTT
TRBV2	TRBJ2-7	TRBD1	CASNQDRGGYEQYF	TGTGCCAGCAACCAGGACAGGGGAGGCTACGAGCAGTACTTC
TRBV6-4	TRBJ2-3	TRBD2	CASSDPPSGGAFADTQYF	TGTGCCAGCAGTGACCCCCCTAGCGGGGGGGCCTTTGCAGATACGCAGTATTTT
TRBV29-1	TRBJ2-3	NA	CSVAAGLNPDTQYF	TGCAGCGTTGCGGCAGGGTTGAATCCAGATACGCAGTATTTT
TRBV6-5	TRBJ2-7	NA	CASSHYEQYF	TGTGCCAGCTCCCACTACGAGCAGTACTTC
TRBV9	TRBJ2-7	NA	CASSPQARTESYEQYF	TGTGCCAGCAGCCCCCAGGCCCGGACGGAGTCCTACGAGCAGTACTTC
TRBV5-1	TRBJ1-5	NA	CASSLGAPGEPQHF	TGCGCCAGCAGCTTAGGGGCCCCTGGGGAGCCCCAGCATTTT
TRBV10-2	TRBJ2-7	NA	CASSPDNYEQYF	TGCGCCAGCAGTCCGGACAACTACGAGCAGTACTTC
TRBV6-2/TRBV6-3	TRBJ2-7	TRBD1	CASSYTVPGQNSYEQYF	TGTGCCAGCAGTTACACAGTACCGGGACAGAACTCCTACGAGCAGTACTTC
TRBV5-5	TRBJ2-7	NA	CASSLSRGNYEQYF	TGTGCCAGCAGCTTGTCGAGGGGAAACTACGAGCAGTACTTC
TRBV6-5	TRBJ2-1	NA	CASSPFADEQFF	TGTGCCAGCAGCCCATTTGCCGATGAGCAGTTCTTC
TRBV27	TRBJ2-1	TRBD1	CASGTGANNEQFF	TGTGCCAGCGGGACAGGGGCAAACAATGAGCAGTTCTTC
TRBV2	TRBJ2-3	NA	CASSGTPGGTQYF	TGTGCCAGCAGCGGGACTCCAGGAGGTACGCAGTATTTT
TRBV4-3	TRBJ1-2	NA	CASSQDQWGGFGYTF	TGCGCCAGCAGCCAAGATCAATGGGGGGGCTTTGGCTACACCTTC
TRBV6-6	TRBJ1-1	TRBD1	CASSDRDRGLTEAFF	TGTGCCAGCAGTGACCGGGACAGGGGGCTTACTGAAGCTTTCTTT